The 30 T cell receptor beta chains below all came from one sample that was sequenced in a study of blood T cell repertoires in COVID-19 (dated by TCRdb to 2019 to 2021). Libraries were built with the immunoSEQ multiplex PCR assay. The table comes from immuneACCESS by way of TCRdb, which keeps in-frame sequences with V and J called. Part of the clones is missing from these tables; in studies checked, under half for an unresolved V gene and the rest for unknown reasons. The sample profile shows about 210,000 clones; around 92% of them were found once. The ten largest clones represent approximately 1.2% of the sample. Sequencing was carried out using peripheral blood. All receptors derive from a man aged 25 to 40 with acute or convalescent COVID-19.

The chain links TRBV7-9 to TRBJ2-3; D is undetermined. Germline loops: CDR1 SEHNR, CDR2 FQNEAQ (reference sequence). The CDR3 contains 13 residues. V was cut by 5 bases and J by 1 base, with 7 bases left in between. The CDR3 DNA follows: TGTGCCAGCAGCCCACGAGGCACAGATACGCAGTATTTT. Protein product: CASSPRGTDTQYF.

Comments on this clone: The sample has other DNA sequences that encode this CDR3 too. The chain links TRBV28 to TRBJ1-5, with a possible D match to TRBD1 (5 bases). CDR3 length equals 14 residues. V dropped 2 bases and J dropped 4 bases, with 9 bases sitting between them. Germline CDR1 MDHEN, CDR2 SYDVKM. The CDR3 bases are TGTGCCAGCAGTTTAATCAGGGATAATCAGCCCCAGCATTTT. Translation: CASSLIRDNQPQHF.

The V gene is TRBV5-1, the J gene TRBJ1-6; 9 bases align to TRBD1. Germline values: CDR1 SGHRS, CDR2 YFSETQ. Trimming cost V 5 bases and J 10 bases; bases outside gene matches: 13. CDR3 length equals 16 residues. The CDR3 loop is CASRGSVGQGGSPLHF. In DNA form, the CDR3 reads TGCGCCAGCAGAGGATCCGTGGGACAGGGTGGGTCACCCCTCCACTTT. Variable domain in full (rest from reference TRBV5-1 and TRBJ1-6): KAGVTQTPRYLIKTRGQQVTLSCSPISGHRSVSWYQQTPGQGLQFLFEYFSETQRNKGNFPGRFSGRQFSNSRSEMNVSTLELGDSALYLCASRGSVGQGGSPLHFGNGTRLTVT.

The chain uses TRBV10-1 and TRBJ2-7, with 8 bases that match TRBD1. V lost 6 bases and J lost 3; bases outside the gene matches: 7. Germline V gene sequence: CDR1 WNHNN, CDR2 SYGVQD (reference sequence). The CDR3 consists of 14 residues. The CDR3 sequence is CASSLDGQGYEQYF. CDR3 coding DNA: TGCGCCAGCAGCCTGGACGGACAGGGCTACGAGCAGTACTTC.

This clone was counted a single time. The chain is built from TRBV27 and TRBJ1-4; D call uncertain. This CDR3 is 14 amino acids long. Trimming stripped 6 bases from V and 0 bases from J, with 8 bases between. Germline V gives CDR1 MNHEY, CDR2 SMNVEV (reference sequence). CDR3 sequence (DNA): TGTGCCAGCAGGACGGGTGCAACTAATGAAAAACTGTTTTTT. Translating gives CASRTGATNEKLFF.

The V gene is TRBV11-2, the J gene TRBJ2-5; no definite D call. Germline V lookup: CDR1 SGHAT, CDR2 FQNNGV. CDR3 length: 14 residues. V was pared by 2 bases and J by 3 bases, with 10 bases between. CDR3 bases: TGTGCCAGCAGCTTAAAGCCTCTGAAAGAGACCCAGTACTTC. Translation gives CASSLKPLKETQYF.

V is TRBV2 and J is TRBJ1-4; 10 bases are a match to TRBD1. The CDR3 spans 15 residues. In germline, CDR1 is SNHLY, CDR2 FYNNEI. With 6 bases clipped from V and 1 base from J, the junction kept 2 bases outside the gene matches. CDR3 bases: TGTGCCAGCAGCGGACAGGGGGGAACTAATGAAAAACTGTTTTTT. It codes for CASSGQGGTNEKLFF. The full variable domain, in which reference TRBV2 and TRBJ1-4 provide the parts outside the CDR3, is EPEVTQTPSHQVTQMGQEVILRCVPISNHLYFYWYRQILGQKVEFLVSFYNNEISEKSEIFDDQFSVERPDGSNFTLKIRSTKLEDSAMYFCASSGQGGTNEKLFFGSGTQLSVL.

V usage is TRBV4-1 and J usage is TRBJ2-1, with D possibly being TRBD2 (6 bases). The CDR3 is 16 residues long. V was cut by 2 bases and J by 8 bases, with 19 bases left in between. Germline CDR1 is MGHRA and CDR2 is YSYEKL. Here the CDR3 DNA reads TGCGCCAGCAGCCAACTAAGGACGCGGGATATGGATGAGCAGTTCTTC. The encoded protein is CASSQLRTRDMDEQFF.

This clone appeared a single time. This sequence joins TRBV7-3 and TRBJ2-1; 8 bases are a match to TRBD2. The CDR3 length is 12 residues. V shed 8 bases, J shed 15 bases, and the junction held 12 bases outside the gene matches. In germline, CDR1 is SGHTA, CDR2 FQGTGA. The CDR3 sequence: CASGKTAGEMFF. CDR3 DNA sequence: TGTGCCAGCGGAAAGACAGCGGGAGAGATGTTCTTC.

A remark on this clone: Different DNA sequences within this sample yield the same CDR3. This sequence joins TRBV29-1 and TRBJ2-5; D is uncertain. The V gene lost 4 bases and the J gene lost 1 base, with 7 bases spanning the gap. CDR1 and CDR2 (germline): SQVTM, ANQGSEA. The CDR3 is 12 amino acids. CDR3 DNA sequence: TGCAGCGTTGGGAGACCCCAAGAGACCCAGTACTTC. Encoded protein: CSVGRPQETQYF. The variable domain in full, with the rest retrieved from reference TRBV29-1 and TRBJ2-5, is SAVISQKPSRDICQRGTSLTIQCQVDSQVTMMFWYRQQPGQSLTLIATANQGSEATYESGFVIDKFPISRPNLTFSTLTVSNMSPEDSSIYLCSVGRPQETQYFGPGTRLLVL.

V is TRBV7-8 and J is TRBJ2-5, with TRBD2 matching 8 bases. The length of the CDR3 is 15 residues. The germline V gene has CDR1 SGHVS and CDR2 FQNEAQ. Trimming at V came to 5 bases and at J to 4 bases, leaving 9 bases not matched to a gene. In DNA, the CDR3 is TGTGCCAGCAGCCCCCGAGAGCGGGGGATAGAGACCCAGTACTTC. Translating gives CASSPRERGIETQYF.

The chain links TRBV27 to TRBJ1-5; no clear D. The V end was cut by 5 bases, the J end by 4 bases, with 9 bases between. The CDR3 is 13 amino acids. The germline CDR1 and CDR2 sequences are MNHEY and SMNVEV (reference sequence). The CDR3 spells CASSLGRNQPQHF. For the CDR3, the DNA is TGTGCCAGCAGTCTTGGGAGGAATCAGCCCCAGCATTTT.

This clone was counted a single time. J is TRBJ2-3 and V is TRBV15; 10 bases line up with TRBD2. This CDR3 is 18 amino acids long. The V and J ends lost 1 base and 3 bases, in that order; junction bases with no gene match: 10. CDR1 LNHNV and CDR2 YYDKDF come from the germline V gene (reference sequence). CDR3 sequence: CATSRVRAGGPSTDTQYF. The CDR3 DNA sequence: TGTGCCACCAGCAGAGTTCGAGCGGGGGGGCCATCGACAGATACGCAGTATTTT. Supplemented by reference TRBV15 and TRBJ2-3, the full variable domain reads DAMVIQNPRYQVTQFGKPVTLSCSQTLNHNVMYWYQQKSSQAPKLLFHYYDKDFNNEADTPDNFQSRRPNTSFCFLDIRSPGLGDTAMYLCATSRVRAGGPSTDTQYFGPGTRLTVL.

This sequence joins TRBV5-1 and TRBJ2-5, with D possibly matching TRBD1 (7 bases). Looked up from germline, CDR1 is SGHRS and CDR2 is YFSETQ. The CDR3 runs 16 residues. V lost 4 bases and J lost 0, with 16 bases in between. The CDR3 protein is CASSPPRGTDQETQYF. The DNA of the CDR3 is TGCGCCAGCAGCCCACCCCGGGGGACAGACCAAGAGACCCAGTACTTC. Complete variable domain (other parts from reference TRBV5-1 and TRBJ2-5): KAGVTQTPRYLIKTRGQQVTLSCSPISGHRSVSWYQQTPGQGLQFLFEYFSETQRNKGNFPGRFSGRQFSNSRSEMNVSTLELGDSALYLCASSPPRGTDQETQYFGPGTRLLVL.

J is TRBJ2-5 and V is TRBV5-1, with TRBD2 matching 14 bases. The germline V gene has CDR1 SGHRS and CDR2 YFSETQ. V gave up 3 bases and J gave up 2 bases; unmatched junction bases: 3. CDR3 size: 16 residues. CDR3 DNA: TGCGCCAGCAGCTCGGGGACTAGCGGGAGTCAAGAGACCCAGTACTTC. Amino acids: CASSSGTSGSQETQYF.

The chain has TRBV5-1 and TRBJ2-2, with D possibly being TRBD2 (6 bases). Germline values: CDR1 SGHRS, CDR2 YFSETQ. CDR3 length: 15 amino acids. V was pared by 4 bases and J by 4 bases, with 14 bases between. The chain's CDR3 is CASSPGGGFTGELFF. CDR3 nucleotides: TGCGCCAGCAGCCCCGGTGGAGGGTTCACCGGGGAGCTGTTTTTT.

This chain uses TRBV15 with TRBJ2-3, with D possibly being TRBD2 (5 bases). V shed 7 bases and J shed 2 bases, with 19 bases lying between them. The CDR3 consists of 16 residues. CDR1 and CDR2 from the germline V gene are LNHNV and YYDKDF (reference sequence). Written as DNA, the CDR3 is TGTGCCACCATTCACCATAGAGGGATATACACAGATACGCAGTATTTT. This encodes CATIHHRGIYTDTQYF. Full variable domain (outside the CDR3, taken from reference TRBV15 and TRBJ2-3): DAMVIQNPRYQVTQFGKPVTLSCSQTLNHNVMYWYQQKSSQAPKLLFHYYDKDFNNEADTPDNFQSRRPNTSFCFLDIRSPGLGDTAMYLCATIHHRGIYTDTQYFGPGTRLTVL.

This clone was detected once. The rearrangement links TRBV27 to TRBJ2-1; no clear D. Looked up from germline, CDR1 is MNHEY and CDR2 is SMNVEV (reference sequence). Trimming stripped 3 bases from V and 0 bases from J, with 9 bases between. The CDR3 extends over 15 amino acids. The CDR3 here is CASSFTPSSYNEQFF. In nucleotides, the CDR3 is TGTGCCAGCAGTTTCACTCCTAGCTCCTACAATGAGCAGTTCTTC.

This clone was recorded only once. CDR3 sequence: CASSSSTGGYTF. CDR3 nucleotides: TGTGCCAGCAGCTCCTCGACAGGTGGCTACACCTTC. The rearrangement links TRBV7-9 to TRBJ1-2; possible D gene TRBD1, 6 bases. The CDR3 has 12 amino acids. Germline-derived CDR1 and CDR2 are SEHNR and FQNEAQ (reference sequence). V was trimmed by 4 bases and J by 7 bases, leaving 10 bases between them.

The chain employs TRBV7-2 and TRBJ1-3, with D possibly being TRBD1 (5 bases). With 1 base removed from V and 4 bases from J, the gap between germline ends came to 20 bases. CDR1 is SGHTA, CDR2 FQGNSA, per germline. The CDR3 has 18 residues. The CDR3, as DNA: TGTGCCAGCAGCTTAGGCCCATCGGGGGAGCAGGGAGGAAACACCATATATTTT. Translating it yields CASSLGPSGEQGGNTIYF.

This clone was detected once. This chain uses TRBV12-5 with TRBJ1-5; TRBD1 is a possible D gene (6 bases). Germline V gives CDR1 LGHNT, CDR2 FRNRAP. The V end was cut by 3 bases, the J end by 6 bases, with 15 bases between. The CDR3 is 15 amino acids. The CDR3 nucleotides read TGTGCTAGTGGTTTCTTGGACCTGGGGGCTCAGCCCCAGCATTTT. This translates into CASGFLDLGAQPQHF.

The chain uses TRBV28 and TRBJ2-5; D ambiguous. The tail of the sequence fits TRBJ2-7 better, so the J call may be wrong. This CDR3 region has 13 residues. Germline V gene sequence: CDR1 MDHEN, CDR2 SYDVKM. The CDR3 sequence: CASSFARSYEQYF. In DNA form, the CDR3 reads TGTGCCAGCAGTTTCGCCAGGTCCTACGAGCAGTACTTC.

This rearrangement joins TRBV4-1 to TRBJ1-3; 10 positions match TRBD1. Germline CDR1 MGHRA, CDR2 YSYEKL. The CDR3 covers 16 residues. J lost 4 bases, V lost 2 bases, and 5 bases had no gene match. CDR3 DNA: TGCGCCAGCAGCCAAAGACAGGGGGCGGGCGGAAACACCATATATTTT. It codes for CASSQRQGAGGNTIYF.

The chain carries TRBV5-1 and TRBJ1-2, with D possibly being TRBD1 (5 bases). Per germline, CDR1 SGHRS and CDR2 YFSETQ. Deletions cut 6 bases from V and 7 bases from J, with 16 bases between. This CDR3 comprises 13 residues. The CDR3: CASTGIQGIGYTF. CDR3 sequence (DNA): TGCGCCAGCACTGGAATTCAGGGTATTGGCTACACCTTC.

The gene calls are TRBV28 and TRBJ2-1; TRBD2 aligns across 10 bases. CDR1 and CDR2 from the germline V gene are MDHEN and SYDVKM. The junction had 12 bases not matched to a gene; V was cut back by 5 bases and J by 8 bases. The length of the CDR3 is 16 residues. For the CDR3, the DNA is TGTGCCAGCAGTCACGCGCTAGCGGGAGTACCCCATGAGCAGTTCTTC. Translated, it gives CASSHALAGVPHEQFF.

This clone was seen once. The V call is TRBV5-1, the J call TRBJ2-3; TRBD1 agrees at 7 bases. This CDR3 contains 12 residues. The ends lost 4 bases at V and 9 bases at J; junction bases unmatched: 5. CDR1 and CDR2 from the germline V gene are SGHRS and YFSETQ. DNA for the CDR3: TGCGCCAGCAGCCCACAGGGGTTAACGCAGTATTTT. Translation gives CASSPQGLTQYF.

The chain links TRBV30 to TRBJ2-1; TRBD2 matches 9 bases. Per germline, CDR1 GTSNPN and CDR2 SVGIG (reference sequence). This CDR3 comprises 13 residues. Trimming removed 3 bases from V and 10 bases from J; junction bases left unmatched: 7. The CDR3 loop is CAWSRGGAGEQFF. The CDR3 DNA is TGTGCCTGGAGCCGCGGGGGGGCCGGGGAGCAGTTCTTC.

The chain joins TRBV12-5 to TRBJ2-7; D possibly corresponds to TRBD2 (7 bases). The CDR3 runs 14 residues. The germline V gene encodes CDR1 LGHNT and CDR2 FRNRAP. V was cut by 7 bases and J by 3 bases, with 16 bases left in between. The CDR3 protein is CASVGAGALYEQYF. As DNA, the CDR3 is TGTGCTAGTGTGGGGGCGGGGGCCCTCTACGAGCAGTACTTC.

The chain recombines TRBV19 with TRBJ1-1; D is possibly TRBD1 (5 bases). This CDR3 has 13 amino acids. Germline-derived CDR1 and CDR2 are LNHDA and SQIVND (reference sequence). V lost 6 bases, J lost 10 bases, and 18 bases lay in between. This CDR3 reads CASSPGLTLRAFF. The CDR3 coding sequence is TGTGCCAGTAGCCCGGGACTCACGCTCCGAGCTTTCTTT.

The gene calls are TRBV2 and TRBJ2-2; a possible D gene is TRBD2 (6 bases). This CDR3 region has 14 residues. Trimming pared 6 bases from V and 1 base from J, leaving 9 bases between. Per germline, CDR1 SNHLY and CDR2 FYNNEI. CDR3 sequence (DNA): TGTGCCAGCAGGGGGCGGGGGAACACCGGGGAGCTGTTTTTT. It codes for CASRGRGNTGELFF.